The 22 T cell receptor beta chains below were found in one sample sequenced in a study of T-cell reconstitution after alpha-beta-depleted transplantation in children. Molecular barcoding with unique molecular identifiers was used for the TCRbeta library. TCRdb fed the PCR reads into MiXCR, producing one record per CDR3 protein. The sample contains about 980,000 distinct CDR3 sequences, about 29% of which appear only once. The sample was PBMCs, mostly from graft donor cells, taken 360 days after TCRalphabeta/CD19-depleted stem cell transplant. These receptors were collected from a boy under two years old who had a stem cell transplant for SCID, so the T cells may come from the graft donor.

The rearrangement uses TRBV5-1 and TRBJ2-3, with a tentative D call TRBD1 (5 bases). Trimming shortened V by 0 bases and J by 0 bases, and 11 bases separated the two germline ends. Germline assignment: CDR1 SGHRS and CDR2 YFSETQ. The length of the CDR3 is 16 residues. In DNA form, the CDR3 reads TGCGCCAGCAGCTTGGTAGGACACGCTAGCACAGATACGCAGTATTTT. Amino acids: CASSLVGHASTDTQYF.

The V call is TRBV20-1, the J call TRBJ1-1; weak D call: TRBD1 (5 bases). The CDR3 contains 14 residues. V was clipped by 5 bases and J by 4 bases, with 17 bases between them. Germline V CDR1 and CDR2: DFQATT, SNEGSKA (reference sequence). This CDR3 is CSAYRGRVGTEAFF. The DNA of the CDR3 is TGCAGTGCTTATCGGGGCAGGGTGGGCACTGAAGCTTTCTTT.

This chain connects TRBV9 to TRBJ2-1; tentatively, D is TRBD2 (7 bases). With 4 bases removed from V and 7 bases from J, the gap between germline ends came to 21 bases. Germline CDR1 and CDR2: SGDLS and YYNGEE. The CDR3 is 16 residues long. The CDR3, as DNA: TGTGCCAGCAGCCCGGGATGGGGGGGGGCCATTAATGAGCAGTTCTTC. It encodes CASSPGWGGAINEQFF. The full variable domain, completed using reference TRBV9 and TRBJ2-1, is DSGVTQTPKHLITATGQRVTLRCSPRSGDLSVYWYQQSLDQGLQFLIQYYNGEERAKGNILERFSAQQFPDLHSELNLSSLELGDSALYFCASSPGWGGAINEQFFGPGTRLTVL.

This clonotype turned up a few times. J is TRBJ2-2 and V is TRBV5-1; D is possibly TRBD1 (5 bases). Germline CDR1 and CDR2: SGHRS and YFSETQ. Trimming removed 4 bases at V and 4 bases at J, with 14 bases between. The CDR3 totals 15 residues. CDR3 DNA: TGCGCCAGCAGCCCGATACTACAGGCCACCGGGGAGCTGTTTTTT. Translation: CASSPILQATGELFF.

This clonotype has a handful of counts. The gene calls are TRBV12-3 or TRBV12-4 and TRBJ1-4; no firm D call. The CDR3 has 16 amino acids. V shed 2 bases and J shed 7 bases, with 17 bases lying between them. The CDR3 protein is CASSLRLGVVGEKLFF. Here the CDR3 DNA reads TGTGCCAGCAGTTTAAGGTTAGGCGTTGTCGGTGAAAAACTGTTTTTT.

This clonotype was seen more than once but under ten times. The chain combines TRBV29-1 with TRBJ1-1, with TRBD1 identical over 9 bases. The germline V gene encodes CDR1 SQVTM and CDR2 ANQGSEA. The CDR3 loop spans 14 amino acids. After removal of 4 bases from V and 4 bases from J, the junction contained 7 bases not matched to a gene. CDR3 amino acids: CSVGDRVFSTEAFF. In DNA form, the CDR3 reads TGCAGCGTTGGGGACAGGGTATTTAGCACTGAAGCTTTCTTT.

This clonotype was found a few times. This rearrangement joins TRBV11-2 to TRBJ2-3; TRBD2 is a possible D gene (6 bases). V lost 2 bases and J 5 bases, leaving 14 bases between the germline ends. Per the germline V gene, CDR1 is SGHAT and CDR2 is FQNNGV. The CDR3 extends over 15 amino acids. The CDR3 DNA is TGTGCCAGCAGCTTATCCCCTAGCGAGGAAGATACGCAGTATTTT. Translation: CASSLSPSEEDTQYF.

This clonotype was recorded a few times. The V call is TRBV4-1, the J call TRBJ2-1, with 10 positions matching TRBD2. CDR1 is MGHRA, CDR2 YSYEKL, per germline. With V trimmed by 3 bases and J by 4 bases, 15 bases remained unmatched. This CDR3 contains 19 residues. The CDR3 nucleotides are TGCGCCAGCAGCCAGGACAGGGTTAGCGGGGGGCGAGAGTACAATGAGCAGTTCTTC. This codes for CASSQDRVSGGREYNEQFF.

The table lists this clonotype with a few counts. The J gene is TRBJ2-7, the V gene TRBV27; D gene unclear. Germline V gene sequence: CDR1 MNHEY, CDR2 SMNVEV (reference sequence). CDR3 size: 14 residues. The V end was cut by 2 bases, the J end by 0 bases, with 8 bases between. CDR3 residues: CASSLQDGSYEQYF. The CDR3, as DNA: TGTGCCAGCAGTTTACAGGACGGCTCCTACGAGCAGTACTTC.

This clonotype was counted ten times or more. The chain employs TRBV4-2 and TRBJ2-7; D is unclear. Germline V lookup: CDR1 LGHNA, CDR2 YNFKEQ. CDR3 length: 13 amino acids. The V gene lost 0 bases and the J gene lost 3 bases, with 6 bases spanning the gap. This CDR3 is CASSQDPFYEQYF. The CDR3 DNA is TGTGCCAGCAGCCAAGATCCTTTCTACGAGCAGTACTTC.

This clonotype was detected a few times. This chain joins TRBV5-5 and TRBJ1-4; perhaps TRBD1 as D (6 bases). V lost 3 bases, J lost 12 bases, and 24 bases lay in between. Germline CDR1 and CDR2: SGHKS and YYEKEE (reference sequence). The CDR3 loop spans 16 amino acids. CDR3 bases: TGTGCCAGCAGCTATCTCCCGGACAGCGTTGAAAGGGAACTGTTTTTT. This codes for CASSYLPDSVERELFF.

The gene calls are TRBV7-2 and TRBJ2-2, with 8 bases fitting TRBD2. V lost 7 bases to trimming and J lost 0 bases; unmatched junction nucleotides: 4. CDR3 length equals 15 residues. Germline-derived CDR1 and CDR2 are SGHTA and FQGNSA. The DNA of the CDR3 is TGTGCCAGCAAGGCGGGGGGCCCGAACACCGGGGAGCTGTTTTTT. Its protein is CASKAGGPNTGELFF.

The chain combines TRBV4-3 with TRBJ1-4, with D possibly matching TRBD1 (5 bases). V lost 1 base to trimming and J lost 8 bases, with 11 bases between them. The CDR3 covers 14 residues. The germline CDR1 and CDR2 sequences are LGHNA and YSLEER. This CDR3 is CASSQAGNFEKLFF. The CDR3 DNA sequence: TGCGCCAGCAGCCAAGCAGGGAATTTCGAAAAACTGTTTTTT.

This clonotype appeared a few times. DNA of the CDR3: TGCAGTGTTGCCGGGGATAGCAATCAGCCCCAGCATTTT. This gives the protein CSVAGDSNQPQHF. The chain employs TRBV20-1 and TRBJ1-5, with no clear D. Germline lookup yields CDR1 DFQATT and CDR2 SNEGSKA (reference sequence). The CDR3 totals 13 residues. V gave up 7 bases and J gave up 0 bases, with 10 bases separating them.

The CDR3 sequence is CATSDPTPGLAKNEQFF. In DNA, the CDR3 is TGTGCCACCAGTGATCCAACCCCCGGACTAGCGAAAAATGAGCAGTTCTTC. The J gene is TRBJ2-1, the V gene TRBV24-1, with 9 bases identical to TRBD2. The ends lost 3 bases at V and 7 bases at J; junction bases unmatched: 12. The CDR3 has 17 residues. The germline gives CDR1 KGHDR, CDR2 SFDVKD.

The chain uses TRBV18 and TRBJ2-3, with D perhaps TRBD2 (6 bases). The CDR3 consists of 17 residues. Germline CDR1 KGHSH, CDR2 LQKENI. V was trimmed by 5 bases and J by 7 bases, leaving 25 bases between them. CDR3 nucleotide sequence: TGTGCCAGCTCATCGCTGAGGACCGGGGGAAATATGAATACGCAGTATTTT. Translated: CASSSLRTGGNMNTQYF.

This sequence joins TRBV11-2 and TRBJ2-7; 10 nucleotides match TRBD2. Unmatched junction bases numbered 11, after V lost 6 bases and J lost 6 bases. The CDR3 spans 15 residues. CDR1 and CDR2 from the germline V gene are SGHAT and FQNNGV. CDR3 DNA sequence: TGTGCCAGCAGTCTCCTAGCGGGGGCCATCGGCGAGCAGTACTTC. This encodes CASSLLAGAIGEQYF.

This chain links TRBV15 with TRBJ1-4, with D possibly matching TRBD1 (6 bases). The CDR3 consists of 15 residues. Trimming cost V 0 bases and J 2 bases, with 7 bases left between them. Germline V lookup: CDR1 LNHNV, CDR2 YYDKDF (reference sequence). CDR3 nucleotides: TGTGCCACCAGCAGAGAAACAGGGACTAATGAAAAACTGTTTTTT. As protein: CATSRETGTNEKLFF. Supplemented by reference TRBV15 and TRBJ1-4, the full variable domain reads DAMVIQNPRYQVTQFGKPVTLSCSQTLNHNVMYWYQQKSSQAPKLLFHYYDKDFNNEADTPDNFQSRRPNTSFCFLDIRSPGLGDTAMYLCATSRETGTNEKLFFGSGTQLSVL.

The V call is TRBV28, the J call TRBJ2-3; 8 bases fit TRBD1. Germline-derived CDR1 and CDR2 are MDHEN and SYDVKM. CDR3 length: 18 amino acids. The trim removed 4 bases at V and 4 bases at J, leaving 16 bases unmatched. The CDR3 protein is CASSSGQGRLEAADTQYF. CDR3 nucleotide sequence: TGTGCCAGCAGTTCCGGACAGGGTCGTCTTGAGGCAGCAGATACGCAGTATTTT. The whole variable domain, filled in from reference TRBV28 and TRBJ2-3, reads DVKVTQSSRYLVKRTGEKVFLECVQDMDHENMFWYRQDPGLGLRLIYFSYDVKMKEKGDIPEGYSVSREKKERFSLILESASTNQTSMYLCASSSGQGRLEAADTQYFGPGTRLTVL.

The sample holds a few counts of this clonotype. The chain combines TRBV25-1 with TRBJ1-2; unclear D gene. This CDR3 is 14 amino acids long. V was trimmed by 3 bases and J by 4 bases, leaving 12 bases between them. CDR1 MGHDK and CDR2 SYGVNS come from the germline V gene. The CDR3 reads CASSDGPRPYGYTF. The CDR3 DNA reads as TGTGCCAGCAGTGACGGACCGAGACCCTATGGCTACACCTTC.

The rearrangement links TRBV5-1 to TRBJ1-6, with D perhaps matching TRBD1 (5 bases). Trimming left V 0 bases short and J 0 bases short, with 13 bases between. Germline V CDR1 and CDR2: SGHRS, YFSETQ. The CDR3 sequence is 18 residues long. CDR3: CASSLGQGPVSYNSPLHF. CDR3 nucleotides: TGCGCCAGCAGCTTGGGGCAGGGCCCGGTCTCCTATAATTCACCCCTCCACTTT.

This rearrangement joins TRBV7-9 to TRBJ1-3; the D is unclear. The CDR3 runs to 16 residues. Trimming took 5 bases from V and 0 from J, leaving 14 bases between them. CDR1 SEHNR and CDR2 FQNEAQ come from the germline V gene (reference sequence). The CDR3 here is CASSGYGGVSGNTIYF. In nucleotides, the CDR3 is TGTGCCAGCAGCGGCTACGGAGGTGTCTCTGGAAACACCATATATTTT.